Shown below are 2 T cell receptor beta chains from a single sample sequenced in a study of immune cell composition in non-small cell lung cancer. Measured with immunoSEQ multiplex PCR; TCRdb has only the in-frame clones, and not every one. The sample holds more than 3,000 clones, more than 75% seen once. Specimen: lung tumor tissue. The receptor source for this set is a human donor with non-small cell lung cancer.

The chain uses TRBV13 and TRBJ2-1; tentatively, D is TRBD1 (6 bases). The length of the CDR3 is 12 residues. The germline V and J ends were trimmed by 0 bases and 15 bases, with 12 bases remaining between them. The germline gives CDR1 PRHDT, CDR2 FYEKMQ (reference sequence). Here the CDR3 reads CASSLGTGRLFF. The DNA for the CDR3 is TGTGCCAGCAGCTTAGGTACAGGGAGACTGTTCTTC.

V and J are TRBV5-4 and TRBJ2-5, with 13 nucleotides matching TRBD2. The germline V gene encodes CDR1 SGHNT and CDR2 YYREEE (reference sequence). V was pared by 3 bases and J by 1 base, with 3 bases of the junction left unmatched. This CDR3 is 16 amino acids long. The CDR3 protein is CASSSGTSGTQETQYF. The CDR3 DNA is TGTGCCAGCAGCTCCGGGACTAGCGGGACCCAAGAGACCCAGTACTTC.